These T cell receptor beta chains were read from a single sample in a study of blood T cells in healthy people across ages. TCRdb processed the 5' RACE reads anew with MiXCR; each CDR3 protein has one entry. The sample carries roughly 860,000 distinct CDR3 sequences, 60% to 80% recorded once. The sequenced material came from blood. These receptors were collected from a man aged 30 to 39 in good health. Each CDR3 is given with its conserved first and last residue.

J gene	V gene	CDR3 protein
TRBJ2-3	TRBV10-3	CAVNTGPSAGAQDTQYF
.	TRBV7-3	CASSCKRPKGEQYF
TRBJ2-1	TRBV3-1	CASSSASGGVYEQFF
TRBJ2-4	TRBV14	CASSQDRGINIQYF
TRBJ2-7	TRBV11-1	CASSLLSAVLYEQYF
TRBJ1-1	TRBV5-1	CASSSTGGNTEAFF
TRBJ2-6	TRBV20-1	CSASGLAGYSGANVLTF
TRBJ1-1	TRBV12-3/TRBV12-4	CASSPHLANTEAFF
TRBJ2-4	TRBV7-3	CASSFGTGQNIQYF
TRBJ2-2	TRBV25-1	CASSATPSGTNTGELFF
TRBJ2-5	TRBV4-3	CASSQAPAGATRGETQYF
TRBJ2-3	TRBV9	CASSVGQADTQYF
TRBJ2-1	TRBV4-2	CASSSEEGRLPPNEQFF
.	TRBV7-2	CASSLETGVKTQYF
TRBJ2-1	TRBV7-2	CASSPRGGGNNNEQFF
TRBJ2-1	TRBV5-1	CASAAAGGGNNEQFF
TRBJ2-5	TRBV7-2	CASSLSWDRRRGGDQETQYF
TRBJ2-5	TRBV5-5	CASSSPPIGPSKEQYF
TRBJ2-1	TRBV5-5	CASSLEPVTSGAGEQFF
TRBJ2-1	TRBV20-1	CSARVQSGGYNEQFF
TRBJ2-7	TRBV4-3	CASSQVVGSYEQYF
TRBJ1-4	TRBV5-5	CASSSPGQVQREKLFF
TRBJ2-1	TRBV15	CATSSPGTGLNEQFF
TRBJ2-1	TRBV29-1	CSVGGTGSHEQFF
TRBJ2-1	TRBV29-1	CSVAPSGGDYNEQFF
TRBJ2-5	TRBV12-3/TRBV12-4	CASSSALAGQETQYF
TRBJ2-3	TRBV7-3	CASSPHQSTDTQYF
TRBJ1-2	TRBV28	CAARGARYGYTF
.	TRBV7-2	CASSRTRDYEQYF
TRBJ1-2	TRBV14	CASSQAWGPGGYTF
TRBJ1-2	TRBV6-1	CASKSAQAYYGYTF
TRBJ2-5	TRBV10-3	CAISETSGEYQETQYF
TRBJ2-1	TRBV9	CASSVAGGGSFGQFF
TRBJ1-4	TRBV9	CASSVGGTGKLFF
TRBJ1-6	TRBV13	CASSPGGLGNSPLHF
TRBJ2-7	TRBV20-1	CSAVRARQVYYEQYF
TRBJ1-1	TRBV20-1	CSASPRGRYTEAFF
TRBJ2-7	TRBV3-1	CASSLDRQLYEQYF
TRBJ2-3	TRBV10-3	CAIRGDRGLIGKDTQYF
TRBJ2-1	TRBV6-1	CASRATPGNEQFF
TRBJ1-1	TRBV25-1	CASWGLLNTEAFF
.	TRBV20-1	CSARGPLWETQYF
TRBJ2-6	TRBV20-1	CSASGPSGANVLTF
TRBJ2-4	TRBV7-2	CASSPSFRSGTQYF
TRBJ2-3	TRBV5-1	CASGPFGADTDTQYF
TRBJ2-3	TRBV15	CATSGGDTGTDTQYF
TRBJ1-2	TRBV14	CASSQVRSGSYTF
.	TRBV7-2	CASSLFRKGNYEQYF
TRBJ2-7	TRBV20-1	CSAPSGGLYEQYF
TRBJ2-5	TRBV4-2	CASSQLGGGGETQYF
TRBJ2-3	TRBV7-2	CASSGGYLSDTQYF
TRBJ2-3	TRBV7-2	CASSSRARGADTQYF
TRBJ1-2	TRBV12-3/TRBV12-4	CASSMDSNYGYTF
TRBJ2-7	TRBV7-2	CASSLSLDPLFGEQYF
TRBJ2-3	TRBV6-5	CASRSHGGADTQYF
TRBJ2-7	TRBV29-1	CSVEKGGSYEQYF
TRBJ2-5	TRBV7-2	CASSPRLAGTGETQYF
TRBJ1-6	TRBV6-2/TRBV6-3	CASSLPVEISPLHF
TRBJ2-2	TRBV7-2	CASSATGPGELFF
TRBJ2-3	TRBV9	CASSVGASGDTDTQYF